Shown below are 22 T cell receptor beta chains from a single sample sequenced in a study of Graves' ophthalmopathy and Graves' hyperthyroidism. Transcripts of RNA were the source for amplifying TCR beta CDR3 regions. HTBI primers were used in a first-round RT-PCR, which preceded a second-round multiplex PCR. TCRdb re-analysed the multiplex PCR reads in MiXCR, keeping a single row per CDR3 protein. The sample holds over a million distinct CDR3 sequences; around a third are singletons and the top ten take around 10%. Sequences were obtained from peripheral blood or thyroid tissue (not recorded which). The receptors originated from an adult man with Graves' hyperthyroidism.

The chain combines TRBV29-1 with TRBJ2-5, with D unresolved. Germline CDR1 and CDR2: SQVTM and ANQGSEA. The ends were cut back, 3 bases at V and 0 bases at J, with 11 bases in the middle. The CDR3 totals 14 residues. The CDR3 spells CSVDSTGHQETQYF. The CDR3 coding sequence is TGCAGCGTTGATTCCACCGGGCACCAAGAGACCCAGTACTTC.

About this clonotype itself: A read error is possible here, since a much larger clone lies one base away. The chain has TRBV7-8 and TRBJ1-4, with TRBD1 matching 11 bases. From germline, CDR1 is SGHVS and CDR2 FQNEAQ. The CDR3 extends over 15 amino acids. The CDR3 coding sequence is TGTGCCAGCAGCGGGGGACAGGGGGGAAATGAAGAACTGTTTTTT. Translated, it gives CASSGGQGGNEELFF.

V usage is TRBV4-2 and J usage is TRBJ1-1; unclear D gene. Between the trimmed V and J ends, which lost 0 bases and 2 bases, there was a span of 10 bases. Germline CDR1 LGHNA, CDR2 YNFKEQ. The CDR3 contains 15 residues. CDR3 sequence reads: CASSQEVGPNTEAFF. CDR3 nucleotides: TGTGCCAGCAGCCAAGAAGTCGGGCCTAACACTGAAGCTTTCTTT.

This clonotype was seen ten or more times. The J gene is TRBJ2-7, the V gene TRBV2; 9 positions agree with TRBD1. CDR3 length: 15 amino acids. The V segment lost 11 bases and the J segment 2 bases; nucleotides outside the gene matches: 13. Germline V gene sequence: CDR1 SNHLY, CDR2 FYNNEI. The CDR3 reads CAASVEDRGPYEQYF. In nucleotides, the CDR3 is TGTGCCGCCAGCGTGGAGGACAGGGGACCCTACGAGCAGTACTTC.

In this sample, this clonotype turned up a few times. The genes are TRBV7-3 and TRBJ2-7; D unclear. The CDR3 contains 15 residues. V lost 2 bases to trimming and J lost 1 base, with 12 bases between them. Germline assignment: CDR1 SGHTA and CDR2 FQGTGA. CDR3 sequence reads: CASSLYRGLSYEQYF. CDR3 DNA: TGTGCCAGCAGCTTATATAGAGGTCTTTCCTACGAGCAGTACTTC.

In its sample, this clonotype was seen many times. This chain links TRBV19 with TRBJ1-6; 9 bases are shared with TRBD1. Losses at the gene ends were 10 bases for V and 6 bases for J; bases not matched to a gene: 7. The CDR3 runs 14 residues. In germline, CDR1 is LNHDA, CDR2 SQIVND (reference sequence). The CDR3 DNA follows: TGTGCCACGACCCGGGACAGGGTTAATTCACCCCTCCACTTT. As protein: CATTRDRVNSPLHF.

The chain joins TRBV29-1 to TRBJ1-1, with TRBD1 identical over 8 bases. The germline V gene encodes CDR1 SQVTM and CDR2 ANQGSEA. The CDR3 length is 13 residues. The junction had 8 bases not matched to a gene; V was cut back by 7 bases and J by 4 bases. CDR3 amino acids: CSGTGRSGTEAFF. CDR3 DNA sequence: TGCAGCGGGACAGGGAGAAGTGGCACTGAAGCTTTCTTT.

This sequence joins TRBV6-2 or TRBV6-3 and TRBJ1-5; D is uncertain. The CDR3 runs to 14 residues. Trimming removed 7 bases at V and 14 bases at J, with 24 bases between. Germline CDR1 MNHEY, CDR2 SVGEGT. Here the CDR3 DNA reads TGTGCCAGCACCCTAGCGGGAGGTGGTAGCGACGAGCATTTT. Residues: CASTLAGGGSDEHF.

The chain joins TRBV11-2 to TRBJ1-2, with 9 bases identical to TRBD1. The V segment lost 2 bases and the J segment 5 bases; nucleotides outside the gene matches: 9. Germline V gives CDR1 SGHAT, CDR2 FQNNGV. The length of the CDR3 is 16 residues. CDR3 region: CASSLRAYGTGYGYTF. The CDR3, as DNA: TGTGCCAGCAGCTTACGGGCGTACGGGACAGGGTATGGCTACACCTTC.

This rearrangement joins TRBV12-3 or TRBV12-4 to TRBJ1-2; D call uncertain. The length of the CDR3 is 14 residues. The germline V and J ends were trimmed by 3 bases and 1 base, with 9 bases remaining between them. The CDR3 reads CASSFSRDNYGYTF. CDR3 bases: TGTGCCAGCAGTTTCTCTAGGGATAACTATGGCTACACCTTC.

V and J are TRBV9 and TRBJ1-3, with D possibly matching TRBD1 (6 bases). Looked up from germline, CDR1 is SGDLS and CDR2 is YYNGEE. Trimming pared 3 bases from V and 4 bases from J, leaving 14 bases between. CDR3 size: 15 residues. For the CDR3, the DNA is TGTGCCAGCAGCGCAGTACAGGGATCAGGAAACACCATATATTTT. Its translation is CASSAVQGSGNTIYF.

This clonotype was picked up a small number of times. This sequence joins TRBV9 and TRBJ2-3; 8 bases fit TRBD1. The CDR3 has 15 amino acids. Germline loops: CDR1 SGDLS, CDR2 YYNGEE. The V and J ends lost 3 bases and 3 bases, in that order; junction bases with no gene match: 6. In DNA form, the CDR3 reads TGTGCCAGCAGCGATGACAGGGGTTCGACAGATACGCAGTATTTT. Its protein is CASSDDRGSTDTQYF.

This clonotype was counted a single time. It may be a read error: a sequence one base away is much more abundant. The V and J genes are TRBV20-1 and TRBJ2-7; D is unresolved. Trimming pared 5 bases from V and 1 base from J, leaving 9 bases between. Germline CDR1 and CDR2: DFQATT and SNEGSKA (reference sequence). The CDR3 sequence is 12 residues long. CDR3: CSAAITSYEQYF. The CDR3 DNA follows: TGCAGTGCTGCGATTACGTCCTACGAGCAGTACTTC.

At least ten counts were recorded for this clonotype. This sequence joins TRBV29-1 and TRBJ1-2; D gene ambiguous. Germline CDR1 SQVTM, CDR2 ANQGSEA. Trimming pared 1 base from V and 6 bases from J, leaving 18 bases between. The CDR3 sequence is 15 residues long. CDR3 sequence: CSVEASAAPKNGYTF. The CDR3 DNA reads TGCAGCGTTGAAGCCTCGGCAGCCCCAAAGAATGGCTACACCTTC.

A single count supports this clonotype. The conserved final phenylalanine or tryptophan is absent from the CDR3, which likely points to a read error. No DNA is shown, since the ends of the CDR3 on it are uncertain; the CDR3 is the one TCRdb lists. CDR3 sequence: CSARDLVS. This sequence joins TRBV20-1 and TRBJ2-5. The CDR3 is 8 residues long, counting both termini. From germline, CDR1 is DFQATT and CDR2 SNEGSKA (reference sequence).

This clonotype has a count of ten or more. This chain uses TRBV4-3 with TRBJ1-5; D is ambiguous. V lost 1 base and J lost 2, with 6 bases in between. Per the germline V gene, CDR1 is LGHNA and CDR2 is YSLEER. This CDR3 is 14 amino acids long. CDR3 sequence (DNA): TGCGCCAGCAGCCAAGCTTGGGGCAATCAGCCCCAGCATTTT. This translates into CASSQAWGNQPQHF.

This clonotype was counted ten times or more. This rearrangement joins TRBV10-3 to TRBJ2-5; no definite D call. The CDR3 is made up of 11 amino acids. The V end lost 6 bases, the J end lost 3 bases, and 5 bases lay between the germline ends. Germline CDR1 reads ENHRY; CDR2 reads SYGVKD. CDR3 residues: CAIRAKETQYF. In nucleotides, the CDR3 is TGTGCCATCAGGGCCAAAGAGACCCAGTACTTC.

As for this clonotype: The germline gene is not matched at one end of the junction; a read error may be the cause. The rearrangement uses TRBV29-1 and TRBJ2-7; D not resolved. Germline V gives CDR1 SQVTM, CDR2 ANQGSEA. The CDR3 has 13 residues. CDR3 coding DNA: TGTGCCAGCAGCCCGGTAGGATTCTACGAGCAGTACTTC. Protein sequence: CASSPVGFYEQYF.

This clonotype appeared a few times. One end of the junction is discordant with germline, which a read error may explain. V gene TRBV7-2 combines with J gene TRBJ2-7; D may match TRBD1 or TRBD2 (5 bases each). Germline V gene lookup returns CDR1 SGHTA and CDR2 FQGNSA. The CDR3 runs to 14 residues. The CDR3 sequence: CASSQGEGRYEQYF. CDR3 in DNA: TGCGCCAGCAGCCAAGGAGAGGGGCGGTACGAGCAGTACTTC. Drawing the rest from reference TRBV7-2 and TRBJ2-7, the complete variable domain is GAGVSQSPSNKVTEKGKDVELRCDPISGHTALYWYRQSLGQGLEFLIYFQGNSAPDKSGLPSDRFSAERTGGSVSTLTIQRTQQEDSAVYLCASSQGEGRYEQYFGPGTRLTVT.

The chain uses TRBV3-1 and TRBJ1-2; 8 nucleotides match TRBD1. The germline V gene encodes CDR1 LGHDT and CDR2 YNNKEL (reference sequence). J was trimmed by 2 bases and V by 2 bases; bases with no gene match: 7. The CDR3 is 16 amino acids. The CDR3 nucleotides are TGTGCCAGCAGCCAAAACATCGGGACAGGAAACTATGGCTACACCTTC. Amino acids: CASSQNIGTGNYGYTF. Variable domain in full (rest from reference TRBV3-1 and TRBJ1-2): DTAVSQTPKYLVTQMGNDKSIKCEQNLGHDTMYWYKQDSKKFLKIMFSYNNKELIINETVPNRFSPKSPDKAHLNLHINSLELGDSAVYFCASSQNIGTGNYGYTFGSGTRLTVV.

The chain joins TRBV5-1 to TRBJ1-1; 8 bases line up with TRBD1. V lost 4 bases and J lost 7; bases outside the gene matches: 12. Germline lookup yields CDR1 SGHRS and CDR2 YFSETQ. This CDR3 spans 15 amino acids. In DNA form, the CDR3 reads TGCGCCAGCAGCGCCCAGGGGGCGCGGGACTATGAAGCTTTCTTT. It codes for CASSAQGARDYEAFF. Full variable domain (remainder filled in from reference TRBV5-1 and TRBJ1-1): KAGVTQTPRYLIKTRGQQVTLSCSPISGHRSVSWYQQTPGQGLQFLFEYFSETQRNKGNFPGRFSGRQFSNSRSEMNVSTLELGDSALYLCASSAQGARDYEAFFGQGTRLTVV.

V gene TRBV5-1 combines with J gene TRBJ1-1; 9 positions match TRBD1. Germline values: CDR1 SGHRS, CDR2 YFSETQ. V shed 7 bases and J 3 bases; nucleotides not matched to a gene: 4. The CDR3 has 13 residues. The CDR3 DNA is TGCGCCAGCGGACGGACAGGGGACACTGAAGCTTTCTTT. Translated: CASGRTGDTEAFF.